These 25 T cell receptor beta chains were all obtained from the same sample, sequenced in a study of CD8 T cells in ankylosing spondylitis (dated by TCRdb to between 2016 and 2019). Study-wide conclusions, independent of this receptor: Blood from ankylosing spondylitis patients appeared to be characterized by a TCR beta motif composed of about eight highly homologous amino acid variants.

The library was prepared using 5' RACE. Sequencing used an Illumina HiSeq 2500. The public reads were reanalyzed by TCRdb: fastp trimming at Q25, MiXCR alignment, in-frame beta chains only. Each CDR3 protein gets just one entry, which takes the most common genes and DNA from the rows behind it. The sample table holds fewer than 250,000 distinct CDR3 sequences, of which around 19% were seen once. Together, the top ten hold about 44% of the sample. The antigens of these receptors remain unknown. The sample was blood, either unsorted or a sorted T cell fraction (not recorded which). The receptors were gathered from a male donor with ankylosing spondylitis.

This clonotype was observed at least ten times. V is TRBV20-1 and J is TRBJ2-1, with D unclear. This CDR3 has 11 amino acids. Per the germline V gene, CDR1 is DFQATT and CDR2 is SNEGSKA (reference sequence). V was shortened by 0 bases and J by 4 bases, with 1 base between the two germline ends. The CDR3 nucleotides are TGCAGTGCTAGAGAATACAATGAGCAGTTCTTC. Amino acids: CSAREYNEQFF.

This clonotype was counted only a few times. This rearrangement joins TRBV12-3 or TRBV12-4 to TRBJ2-7, with a tentative D call TRBD2 (6 bases). Trimming left V 7 bases short and J 3 bases short, with 10 bases between. The length of the CDR3 is 12 residues. The DNA for the CDR3 is TGTGCCAGCACCGCCGGGGGCTACGAGCAGTACTTC. It yields the protein CASTAGGYEQYF.

The table lists this clonotype with a few counts. The chain has TRBV18 and TRBJ2-1; maybe TRBD1 (6 bases). CDR1 KGHSH and CDR2 LQKENI come from the germline V gene. The CDR3 has 13 amino acids. Trimming stripped 5 bases from V and 9 bases from J, with 14 bases between. CDR3 amino acids: CASSDTGLSEQFF. The DNA for the CDR3 is TGTGCCAGCTCAGACACAGGGTTGAGTGAGCAGTTCTTC. Combining the CDR3 with reference TRBV18 and TRBJ2-1 gives the whole variable domain NAGVMQNPRHLVRRRGQEARLRCSPMKGHSHVYWYRQLPEEGLKFMVYLQKENIIDESGMPKERFSAEFPKEGPSILRIQQVVRGDSAAYFCASSDTGLSEQFFGPGTRLTVL.

This clonotype was picked up a small number of times. This chain uses TRBV4-1 with TRBJ2-1; 11 nucleotides line up with TRBD2. V shed 2 bases, J shed 8 bases, and the junction held 5 bases outside the gene matches. The CDR3 runs 15 residues. CDR1 is MGHRA, CDR2 YSYEKL, per germline. The CDR3 nucleotides are TGCGCCAGCAGCCAAACCCCGGGACTAGCGGATGAGCAGTTCTTC. Encoded protein: CASSQTPGLADEQFF.

V gene TRBV7-2 combines with J gene TRBJ1-2; 9 positions match TRBD1. J gave up 4 bases and V 7 bases, and 10 bases lay outside the gene matches. This CDR3 region has 15 residues. Germline V CDR1 and CDR2: SGHTA, FQGNSA. For the CDR3, the DNA is TGTGCCAGCATCAGAAAACCGGGACAGGGCTATGGCTACACCTTC. The encoded protein is CASIRKPGQGYGYTF.

The rearrangement links TRBV7-8 to TRBJ2-3; no reliable D call. V was cut by 2 bases and J by 1 base, with 13 bases left in between. Germline CDR1 reads SGHVS; CDR2 reads FQNEAQ. This CDR3 contains 16 residues. As DNA, the CDR3 is TGTGCCAGCAGCTTATTCTCTTACGGCGGCACAGATACGCAGTATTTT. Translating gives CASSLFSYGGTDTQYF.

This clonotype was observed a handful of times. The V call is TRBV4-1, the J call TRBJ2-3; TRBD2 matches at 7 bases. The CDR3 is 15 residues long. From germline, CDR1 is MGHRA and CDR2 YSYEKL. J was trimmed by 4 bases and V by 0 bases; bases with no gene match: 4. CDR3 amino acids: CASSQDGGIPDTQYF. The CDR3 region has the DNA TGCGCCAGCAGCCAAGACGGGGGGATACCAGATACGCAGTATTTT.

V and J are TRBV14 and TRBJ2-1; no reliable D call. Between the trimmed V and J ends, which lost 0 bases and 8 bases, there was a span of 11 bases. The CDR3 sequence is 14 residues long. CDR1 is SGHDN and CDR2 is FVKESK in the germline V gene. The CDR3 DNA is TGTGCCAGCAGCCAAGAATTCCAATGGGATGAGCAGTTCTTC. Amino acid sequence: CASSQEFQWDEQFF.

The V call is TRBV12-5, the J call TRBJ1-5, with D possibly matching TRBD1 (5 bases). Germline loops: CDR1 LGHNT, CDR2 FRNRAP. This CDR3 is built from 16 residues. The V gene lost 0 bases and the J gene lost 4 bases, with 13 bases spanning the gap. In DNA, the CDR3 is TGTGCTAGTGGTTTGGTACTAACAGGATCGAATCAGCCCCAGCATTTT. Its translation: CASGLVLTGSNQPQHF.

This clonotype was picked up a small number of times. CDR3 sequence: CASTGQGYEQYF. As DNA, the CDR3 is TGCGCCAGCACCGGACAGGGCTACGAGCAGTACTTC. The V gene is TRBV5-1, the J gene TRBJ2-7, with 8 bases identical to TRBD1. Looked up from germline, CDR1 is SGHRS and CDR2 is YFSETQ. J gave up 3 bases and V 6 bases, and 2 bases lay outside the gene matches. The CDR3 has 12 amino acids.

V gene TRBV5-1 combines with J gene TRBJ2-1; D may be TRBD2 (5 bases). The CDR3 has 12 amino acids. CDR1 is SGHRS, CDR2 YFSETQ, per germline. The V and J ends lost 2 bases and 12 bases respectively, with 12 bases between them. The CDR3 loop reads CASSFSGFWQFF. CDR3 bases: TGCGCCAGCAGCTTCTCGGGGTTCTGGCAGTTCTTC.

This clonotype has a handful of counts. V and J are TRBV2 and TRBJ2-7; 8 bases are shared with TRBD2. The CDR3 is made up of 14 amino acids. Germline V CDR1 and CDR2: SNHLY, FYNNEI. Trimming cost V 6 bases and J 0 bases; bases outside gene matches: 4. CDR3 sequence reads: CASRVGGASYEQYF. The DNA of the CDR3 is TGTGCCAGCAGGGTCGGGGGGGCCTCCTACGAGCAGTACTTC.

This clonotype was seen ten or more times. The rearrangement uses TRBV12-3 or TRBV12-4 and TRBJ2-2, with TRBD2 matching 7 bases. V lost 6 bases, J lost 9 bases, and 13 bases stayed unmatched. The CDR3 runs to 15 residues. The CDR3: CASSPQLAPARELFF. As DNA, the CDR3 is TGTGCCAGCAGCCCTCAACTAGCGCCCGCTCGGGAGCTGTTTTTT.

This clonotype was seen only a few times. The chain recombines TRBV27 with TRBJ2-2; 7 positions agree with TRBD1. This CDR3 comprises 14 residues. Germline CDR1 reads MNHEY; CDR2 reads SMNVEV (reference sequence). Losses at the gene ends were 3 bases for V and 4 bases for J; bases not matched to a gene: 2. This chain's CDR3 is CASSFYRGTGELFF. The CDR3 DNA sequence: TGTGCCAGCAGTTTTTACAGGGGCACCGGGGAGCTGTTTTTT.

The chain uses TRBV2 and TRBJ2-7; D is possibly TRBD2 (5 bases). The CDR3 sequence is 13 residues long. Germline V gives CDR1 SNHLY, CDR2 FYNNEI. Trimming took off 7 bases at V and 4 bases at J, with 14 bases between the two ends. The chain's CDR3 is CASTHGVLYEQYF. CDR3 in DNA: TGTGCCAGCACCCACGGGGTTTTGTACGAGCAGTACTTC.

This clonotype came up a few times. The rearrangement uses TRBV5-6 and TRBJ2-3, with 10 bases matching TRBD1. The CDR3 covers 14 residues. The germline gives CDR1 SGHDT, CDR2 YYEEEE. V lost 4 bases to trimming and J lost 5 bases; unmatched junction nucleotides: 4. The CDR3 sequence is CASSVGQGVDTQYF. The CDR3 nucleotides are TGTGCCAGCAGCGTAGGACAGGGGGTAGATACGCAGTATTTT.

In this sample, this clonotype turned up a few times. The V gene is TRBV6-5, the J gene TRBJ2-4, with 10 bases identical to TRBD1. The trim removed 1 base at V and 8 bases at J, leaving 5 bases unmatched. The CDR3 is 15 amino acids. Germline V gene data show CDR1 as MNHEY and CDR2 as SVGAGI. CDR3 loop: CASSYWGTGADIQYF. The CDR3 region has the DNA TGTGCCAGCAGTTACTGGGGGACAGGGGCCGACATTCAGTACTTC.

This clonotype was seen many times. This sequence joins TRBV5-1 and TRBJ1-1; D is uncertain. The V end lost 0 bases, the J end lost 0 bases, and 18 bases lay between the germline ends. The CDR3 sequence is 18 residues long. CDR1 SGHRS and CDR2 YFSETQ come from the germline V gene. The CDR3 is CASSLAAMGNALNTEAFF. The CDR3 DNA reads as TGCGCCAGCAGCTTGGCCGCTATGGGAAACGCCTTGAACACTGAAGCTTTCTTT.

This rearrangement joins TRBV28 to TRBJ1-5; 9 nucleotides line up with TRBD1. CDR1 MDHEN and CDR2 SYDVKM come from the germline V gene. The CDR3 has 19 residues. With V trimmed by 3 bases and J by 1 base, 13 bases remained unmatched. The CDR3, as DNA: TGTGCCAGCAGTTTCCCTCGGACAGGGGTGAGGTTGAGCAATCAGCCCCAGCATTTT. As protein: CASSFPRTGVRLSNQPQHF.

Comments on this clonotype: An end of the junction differs from the germline gene, which may be a read error. The CDR3 DNA reads as TGTGCCAGCAGCTTGGAGGCAGGGGGTTATTATGGCCACACCTTC. Translation gives CASSLEAGGYYGHTF. The rearrangement uses TRBV5-4 and TRBJ1-2; 7 bases are a match to TRBD1. The CDR3 is 15 residues long. Germline lookup yields CDR1 SGHNT and CDR2 YYREEE (reference sequence).

V is TRBV4-2 and J is TRBJ2-7; perhaps TRBD1 as D (5 bases). Germline CDR1 and CDR2: LGHNA and YNFKEQ. The CDR3 covers 13 residues. Trimming removed 4 bases at V and 3 bases at J, with 10 bases between. The CDR3 is CASSPTVVYEQYF. In nucleotides, the CDR3 is TGTGCCAGCAGCCCGACAGTCGTCTACGAGCAGTACTTC.

In its sample, this clonotype was seen a few times. The rearrangement uses TRBV20-1 and TRBJ2-1; 14 bases map to TRBD2. The germline V gene has CDR1 DFQATT and CDR2 SNEGSKA (reference sequence). This CDR3 has 14 residues. The junction had 2 bases not matched to a gene; V was cut back by 3 bases and J by 7 bases. DNA for the CDR3: TGCAGTGCTAGGACTAGCGGGGGGGCAAATGAGCAGTTCTTC. Translation: CSARTSGGANEQFF.

This rearrangement joins TRBV7-2 to TRBJ2-1; no definite D call. The CDR3 extends over 15 amino acids. V lost 1 base and J 0 bases, leaving 7 bases between the germline ends. Germline CDR1 reads SGHTA; CDR2 reads FQGNSA. The CDR3 loop is CASSLEGLSYNEQFF. The CDR3 nucleotides read TGTGCCAGCAGCTTAGAGGGCCTCTCCTACAATGAGCAGTTCTTC. The full variable domain, in which reference TRBV7-2 and TRBJ2-1 provide the parts outside the CDR3, is GAGVSQSPSNKVTEKGKDVELRCDPISGHTALYWYRQSLGQGLEFLIYFQGNSAPDKSGLPSDRFSAERTGGSVSTLTIQRTQQEDSAVYLCASSLEGLSYNEQFFGPGTRLTVL.

The chain is built from TRBV6-2 or TRBV6-3 and TRBJ2-2; D might be TRBD1 or TRBD2, each matching 5 bases. In germline, CDR1 is MNHEY, CDR2 SVGEGT. The CDR3 runs to 17 residues. V lost 6 bases and J lost 3, with 20 bases in between. CDR3 sequence: CASSPPVGTTDTGELFF. CDR3 in DNA: TGTGCCAGCAGCCCCCCCGTCGGGACGACCGACACCGGGGAGCTGTTTTTT.

This clonotype occurred a few times. V usage is TRBV20-1 and J usage is TRBJ2-1, with a tentative D call TRBD2 (6 bases). Germline values: CDR1 DFQATT, CDR2 SNEGSKA (reference sequence). V lost 6 bases, J lost 7 bases, and 19 bases lay in between. The CDR3 is 14 amino acids. CDR3 region: CSAEAEVGGNEQFF. The CDR3 coding sequence is TGCAGTGCCGAGGCCGAGGTGGGAGGAAATGAGCAGTTCTTC.